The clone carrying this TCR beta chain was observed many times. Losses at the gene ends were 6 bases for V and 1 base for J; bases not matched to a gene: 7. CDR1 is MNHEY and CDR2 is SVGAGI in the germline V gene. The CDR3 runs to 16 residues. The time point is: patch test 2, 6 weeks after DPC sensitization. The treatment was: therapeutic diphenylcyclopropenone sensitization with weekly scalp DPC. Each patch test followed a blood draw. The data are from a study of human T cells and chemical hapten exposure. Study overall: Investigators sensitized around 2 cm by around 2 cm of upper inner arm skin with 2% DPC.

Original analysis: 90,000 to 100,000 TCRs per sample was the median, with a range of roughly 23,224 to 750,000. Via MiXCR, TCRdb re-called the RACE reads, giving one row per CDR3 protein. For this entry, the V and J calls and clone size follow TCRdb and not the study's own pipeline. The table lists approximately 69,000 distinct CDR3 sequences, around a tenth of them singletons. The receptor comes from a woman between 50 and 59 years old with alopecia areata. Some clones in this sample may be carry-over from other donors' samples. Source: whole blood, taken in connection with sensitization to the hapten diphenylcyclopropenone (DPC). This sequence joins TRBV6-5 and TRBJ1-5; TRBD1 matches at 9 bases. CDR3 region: CASRDTGGWSNQPQHF. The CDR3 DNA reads TGTGCCAGCAGAGACACAGGGGGCTGGAGCAATCAGCCCCAGCATTTT.